The 14 T cell receptor beta chains below come from one sample, sequenced in a study of long-term antiretroviral therapy in people with HIV. Investigators performed immunoSEQ version v3.0 at survey level. The assay was immunoSEQ multiplex PCR, and TCRdb's table has in-frame clones only and misses some. The sample holds roughly 28,000 clones, roughly 92% seen once. This sample comprised unsorted PBMCs, obtained 6.2 years after starting antiretroviral therapy. These receptors all come from a man between 40 and 49 years old with HIV.

V is TRBV6-1 and J is TRBJ2-3; 10 nucleotides align to TRBD2. In germline, CDR1 is MNHNS, CDR2 SASEGT. The CDR3 spans 15 residues. Trimming at V came to 0 bases and at J to 4 bases, leaving 1 base not matched to a gene. The CDR3, as DNA: TGTGCCAGCAGTGAAGCGCTAGCGGGAGCAGATACGCAGTATTTT. As protein: CASSEALAGADTQYF.

The chain combines TRBV5-1 with TRBJ1-2; D gene unclear. The CDR3 loop spans 14 amino acids. Trimming removed 0 bases from V and 10 bases from J, with 16 bases in between. Germline assignment: CDR1 SGHRS and CDR2 YFSETQ. The CDR3 sequence is CASSLDFPELVYTF. The DNA of the CDR3 is TGCGCCAGCAGCTTGGACTTTCCCGAGCTCGTCTACACCTTC.

This chain uses TRBV15 with TRBJ2-6; D gene unclear. V lost 3 bases and J 0 bases, leaving 6 bases between the germline ends. The length of the CDR3 is 15 residues. CDR1 LNHNV and CDR2 YYDKDF come from the germline V gene (reference sequence). The CDR3 DNA reads TGTGCCACCAGCAGTGAGGACTCTGGGGCCAACGTCCTGACTTTC. It specifies CATSSEDSGANVLTF. The variable domain in full, completed from reference TRBV15 and TRBJ2-6, reads DAMVIQNPRYQVTQFGKPVTLSCSQTLNHNVMYWYQQKSSQAPKLLFHYYDKDFNNEADTPDNFQSRRPNTSFCFLDIRSPGLGDTAMYLCATSSEDSGANVLTFGAGSRLTVL.

The V and J genes are TRBV7-9 and TRBJ2-7, with 9 bases that match TRBD1. Germline V gene data show CDR1 as SEHNR and CDR2 as FQNEAQ (reference sequence). V lost 4 bases to trimming and J lost 4 bases; unmatched junction nucleotides: 11. This CDR3 has 16 residues. The CDR3 sequence is CASSSYSGQGPYEQYF. In DNA, the CDR3 is TGTGCCAGCAGCTCATACTCGGGACAGGGCCCTTACGAGCAGTACTTC. Looking up the rest from reference TRBV7-9 and TRBJ2-7 gives the full variable domain: DTGVSQNPRHKITKRGQNVTFRCDPISEHNRLYWYRQTLGQGPEFLTYFQNEAQLEKSRLLSDRFSAERPKGSFSTLEIQRTEQGDSAMYLCASSSYSGQGPYEQYFGPGTRLTVT.

The rearrangement uses TRBV5-8 and TRBJ2-3; TRBD2 might be the D (5 bases). This CDR3 has 14 amino acids. V dropped 2 bases and J dropped 11 bases, with 18 bases sitting between them. Germline V CDR1 and CDR2: SGHTS, YDEGEE. The chain's CDR3 is CASSFTRSKGGQYF. In DNA form, the CDR3 reads TGTGCCAGCAGCTTTACGAGGTCCAAAGGAGGGCAGTATTTT.

This chain connects TRBV6-5 to TRBJ1-1; weak D call: TRBD1 (6 bases). Germline V gene lookup returns CDR1 MNHEY and CDR2 SVGAGI. V lost 2 bases and J lost 1, with 14 bases in between. This CDR3 comprises 16 residues. Here the CDR3 DNA reads TGTGCCAGCAGTTACCTTCGGGGGGGCGGGAACACTGAAGCTTTCTTT. Translated: CASSYLRGGGNTEAFF.

The chain recombines TRBV7-3 with TRBJ2-5, with 8 bases fitting TRBD2. In germline, CDR1 is SGHTA, CDR2 FQGTGA. Trimming removed 6 bases from V and 5 bases from J; junction bases left unmatched: 5. This CDR3 has 13 amino acids. CDR3: CASSQTSVETQYF. The DNA of the CDR3 is TGTGCCAGCAGTCAGACTAGCGTCGAGACCCAGTACTTC.

The chain recombines TRBV10-1 with TRBJ1-1; the D is unclear. CDR3 size: 13 residues. CDR1 and CDR2 (germline): WNHNN, SYGVQD (reference sequence). Trimming shortened V by 6 bases and J by 6 bases, and 14 bases separated the two germline ends. The CDR3 region has the DNA TGCGCCAGCAGGCCCTCCGAGTTGGCTGAAGCTTTCTTT. This encodes CASRPSELAEAFF.

The chain joins TRBV29-1 to TRBJ2-1, with D possibly matching TRBD2 (5 bases). Germline V gene sequence: CDR1 SQVTM, CDR2 ANQGSEA. The V gene lost 0 bases and the J gene lost 9 bases, with 12 bases spanning the gap. The CDR3 length is 13 residues. CDR3 DNA: TGCAGCGTTGAAGAGACTATTCGTGTTGAGCAGTTCTTC. Protein product: CSVEETIRVEQFF.

In this sample, this clone turned up once. V is TRBV6-6 and J is TRBJ2-7; unclear D gene. CDR1 MNHNY and CDR2 SVGAGI come from the germline V gene (reference sequence). V gave up 0 bases and J gave up 9 bases, with 18 bases separating them. CDR3 length: 15 residues. In DNA, the CDR3 is TGTGCCAGCAGTTACTCGAGTATTCTTTCGGACGGGCAGTACTTC. Encoded protein: CASSYSSILSDGQYF.

The J gene is TRBJ2-2, the V gene TRBV21-1; the D call of TRBD2 is as the table states it, not checked on the DNA. TRBV21-1 is given as a pseudogene. CDR3 length equals 16 residues. CDR3: CASSKWGGANTGELFF. In DNA form, the CDR3 reads TGTGCCAGCAGCAAATGGGGAGGAGCGAACACCGGGGAGCTGTTTTTT.

In regard to this clone: A junction boundary mismatches the germline segment, possibly from a read error. This chain links TRBV7-7 with TRBJ2-5, with D perhaps given as TRBD1 or TRBD2 (6 bases each). Germline CDR1 and CDR2: SSHAT and FNYEAQ (reference sequence). The CDR3 is made up of 16 amino acids. In DNA, the CDR3 is TGTGCTAGCAGTCGACGACTAGGGGGGAGACAAGAGACCCAGTACTTC. This translates into CASSRRLGGRQETQYF. The variable domain in full, with the rest retrieved from reference TRBV7-7 and TRBJ2-5, is GAGVSQSPRYKVTKRGQDVTLRCDPISSHATLYWYQQALGQGPEFLTYFNYEAQPDKSGLPSDRFSAERPEGSISTLTIQRTEQRDSAMYRCASSRRLGGRQETQYFGPGTRLLVL.

This clone was counted a single time. The chain combines TRBV7-9 with TRBJ2-7, with unresolved D. This CDR3 has 14 residues. Germline CDR1 SEHNR, CDR2 FQNEAQ (reference sequence). V shed 4 bases and J shed 2 bases, with 12 bases lying between them. Written as DNA, the CDR3 is TGTGCCAGCAGCTCTCGGACGGTGACCTACGAGCAGTACTTC. Its translation: CASSSRTVTYEQYF.

This chain joins TRBV18 and TRBJ1-1, with D tentatively TRBD1 (6 bases). V gave up 3 bases and J gave up 5 bases, with 13 bases separating them. The CDR3 loop spans 14 amino acids. Germline CDR1 is KGHSH and CDR2 is LQKENI. In nucleotides, the CDR3 is TGTGCCAGCTCACCCTCAGGGGTCGGGACTGAAGCTTTCTTT. Encoded protein: CASSPSGVGTEAFF.